This T cell receptor (beta chain) originates from a study of control samples from healthy donors and cancer patients. The protocol was immunoSEQ multiplex PCR, while the TCRdb copy is restricted to in-frame clones and leaves out a portion. The sample consists of roughly 150,000 clones, approximately 86% of them appearing once. V was cut by 4 bases and J by 1 base, with 13 bases left in between. This CDR3 is 15 amino acids long. Germline values: CDR1 MNHEY, CDR2 SMNVEV (reference sequence). Specimen: blood. This receptor was identified in a man in his late teens or twenties in good health. V is TRBV27 and J is TRBJ1-1; possibly TRBD1 for D (5 bases). CDR3 in DNA: TGTGCCAGCAGTTACGTGGGCGGGGGGAACACTGAAGCTTTCTTT. It encodes CASSYVGGGNTEAFF.